The 2 T cell receptor beta chains below all came from one sample that was sequenced in a study of CXCR3-negative and CXCR3-positive naive CD8 T cells. The method, 5' RACE with UMI labels, was used to prepare the TRB cDNA libraries. Following a re-call of the 5' RACE reads, TCRdb has one entry per CDR3 protein and lacks DNA. Its clone listing holds about 130,000 distinct CDR3 sequences. Sequencing was done on a sample of naive CXCR3- CD8+ T cells from blood. Stated subset: CD45RO-CCR7+CD27+CD95- naive CD8+ T cells lacking CXCR3 (TNR3-). The receptors were sampled from a human donor in good health. Some clones in this sample may be carry-over from other donors' samples.

CDR3 sequence: CAISESHQRQGGSYEQYF. The chain carries TRBV10-3 and TRBJ2-7; TCRdb returns TRBD1, unconfirmable since there is no DNA. Germline V gene sequence: CDR1 ENHRY, CDR2 SYGVKD. This CDR3 spans 18 amino acids.

The rearrangement links TRBV18 to TRBJ1-1; TCRdb returns TRBD1, unconfirmable since there is no DNA. CDR3 length: 18 amino acids. CDR1 and CDR2 (germline): KGHSH, LQKENI. The CDR3 protein is CASSPSHGAVWVNTEAFF.